This entry concerns a single TCR beta chain. This clonotype came up a few times. It lacks a known antigen. An end of the junction does not agree with germline; a read error may underlie this. The data originate from a study of T cells in Graves' hyperthyroidism and ophthalmopathy (dated by TCRdb to the late 2010s). In the study overall: Peripheral blood samples were taken at initial diagnosis, before any treatment was given. A discovery cohort of approximately 100 patients, roughly 40 with Graves' ophthalmopathy and 55 to 60 with stable Graves' hyperthyroidism, was used to find distinguishing TCR V-J signatures. Prospective prediction of ophthalmopathy was tested in an independent validation cohort of some 19 hyperthyroidism patients and some 17 patients who later progressed to ophthalmopathy. The 75 to 100 discovery patients were randomly split 7:3 into training and test sets. In addition, the study compared T-cell repertoires in thyroid tissue and in blood from about 6 Graves' hyperthyroidism patients. After sampling, hyperthyroidism patients received methimazole starting at 30 mg daily, and ophthalmopathy patients received high-dose intravenous methylprednisolone. According to the paper, TCR Vbeta CDR3 sequencing was carried out on 135 peripheral blood samples, which came from around 43 ophthalmopathy, 75 or so hyperthyroidism and roughly 17 progressor patients. Overall study outcomes, separate from this receptor: In validation, the model predicted progression to ophthalmopathy with about 71% sensitivity and 72.22% specificity, a median of around 6.6 months before onset. Blood samples also contained most of the expanded thyroid clonotypes (frequency above 0.001), which suggests that blood repertoires may reflect thyroid immune responses. In cross-validation, a model built on a 13 V-J signature told ophthalmopathy apart from stable hyperthyroidism with approximately 90% sensitivity and 81% to 82% specificity, and in testing the same model reached 80%/75%. No statistical method was used to fix the sample size in advance, and group allocation was not hidden from the investigators.

Stable Graves' hyperthyroidism was defined as no progression to ophthalmopathy during 18 months of follow-up. The hyperthyroidism patients were between 18 and 65 years old and newly diagnosed, with a disease duration of less than 2 months. Exclusion was applied to patients with uncontrolled infections, other autoimmune diseases, pregnancy or lactation. Diagnoses were based on clinical symptoms, serum thyroxine and TRAb, thyroid ultrasound and orbital computed tomography. PBMCs were isolated from more than 8 ml of fresh peripheral blood by Ficoll-Paque density gradient centrifugation. Total RNA was extracted using Trizol reagent, and RNA quality was assessed on an Agilent 2100 Bioanalyzer. Amplification of TCR beta CDR3 regions was carried out from RNA transcripts. The first round of RT-PCR for the TCR CDR3 was performed with the HTBI primer set and the Qiagen OneStep RT-PCR kit. Libraries were constructed in a second round of multiplex PCR, after which size selection and purification were performed. Libraries were sequenced paired-end with 100 bp reads on an Illumina HiSeq2000. The authors processed their data as follows. Raw data were processed with SOAPnuke, discarding reads with adapters, uncalled bases, mean Phred below 15, or no exact constant-primer or identifier match. High-quality paired reads were merged using COPE v1.2.5, and each unique nucleotide sequence was defined as a clonotype. MiTCR v1.1 was used to align clonotypes to the IMGT TRBV, TRBD and TRBJ reference segments. The analysis was restricted to V-J combinations with a frequency above 0.0001, which together covered 99.2% of the repertoires. The TCS score was defined as the ratio of F50 (clonal expansion) to E x V (chaos), calculated using BLOSUM62-based TCRdist between CDR3 peptides within each V-J. Welch's t-statistics and random forest reduced around 550 V-J features to 13, which were used in a naive Bayes classifier (R e1071). In TCRdb, the public reads were trimmed at Q25 with fastp and aligned with MiXCR, with productive beta chains retained. Rows merge per CDR3 protein into single entries with the most common DNA and genes. None of the V and J calls come from the authors' own analysis; TCRdb made them. The sample includes roughly 740,000 distinct CDR3 sequences, with less than 20% observed a single time. The ten largest clones capture roughly 8% of the sample.

The specimen sequenced was blood. The clonotype originates from a man in his late teens or twenties with Graves' hyperthyroidism.

The DNA is TGTGCCAACAGTTTGGGTTCAGGGCTCAGTTTTCACGAGCAGTACTTC. The encoded protein is CANSLGSGLSFHEQYF. The chain joins TRBV12-3 or TRBV12-4 to TRBJ2-7; tentative D gene TRBD1, with 5 bases matching. The CDR3 starts with the cysteine, ends with the phenylalanine, and has 16 residues. Kept here is only the CDR3 DNA, which spans 48 bases and is read in frame from base 1.